The present T cell receptor beta chain was sequenced within a study of T cell responses to AZD1222 COVID-19 vaccine. Overall study context: Second-dose timings of about 4 or about 12 weeks were pooled.

With regard to this clone: No antigen is known for it.

Data came from immunoSEQ multiplex PCR; TCRdb stores just in-frame clones and leaves some out. Seen here are a few hundred thousand clones, just over 90% observed once, and the top ten hold 0.5% to 0.7%. V was cut by 3 bases and J by 1 base, with 5 bases left in between. Germline CDR1 SQVTM, CDR2 ANQGSEA. The CDR3 sequence is 12 residues long. Study-wide findings and caveats: Spike-specific TCR breadth and depth both grew after two AZD1222 doses. Most donors were white British, females outnumbered males, and clonal diversity was possibly underestimated. Repertoire sampling was restricted to post-peak T cell response timepoints.

The chain couples TRBV29-1 to TRBJ2-3; no reliable D call. Material: peripheral blood, obtained on day 0 of AZD1222 vaccination. The receptor's source is an adult in good health. The CDR3 nucleotides are TGCAGCGTTGATCTTGGCACAGATACGCAGTATTTT. Its protein product is CSVDLGTDTQYF.